The rows below give T cell receptor beta chains drawn from one sample of a study of OX40 agonist ivuxolimab in advanced cancers. TCRdb's table, derived via immunoSEQ multiplex PCR, lists solely in-frame clones and lacks some. This repertoire shows tens of thousands of clones, 91% found once; its top ten account for around 2.7%. The sample in question was CD4+ or CD8+ T cells sorted from blood, obtained in a trial of the OX40 agonist ivuxolimab. Receptors originate from an adult with an advanced solid tumor such as melanoma, head and neck, liver or kidney cancer. CDR3s include the opening cysteine and the closing phenylalanine or tryptophan. The D gene is left open where the match is weak. Size is omitted from some rows. Given values are once, few, many or a class for expanded clones.

d_call: NA; v_call: TRBV27; j_call: TRBJ1-5; clone_size: NA; cdr3_aa: CASKPRNGPYGQPQHF; cdr3_nt: TGTGCCAGCAAACCTAGGAATGGGCCTTATGGTCAGCCCCAGCATTTT
d_call: NA; v_call: TRBV7-6; j_call: TRBJ2-5; clone_size: NA; cdr3_aa: CASSLAGVGETQYF; cdr3_nt: TGTGCCAGCAGCTTAGCAGGGGTTGGAGAGACCCAGTACTTC
d_call: NA; v_call: TRBV2; j_call: TRBJ2-3; clone_size: NA; cdr3_aa: CASVRDAAGPSTDTQYF; cdr3_nt: TGTGCCAGCGTTCGGGACGCGGCCGGCCCTAGCACAGATACGCAGTATTTT
d_call: TRBD1; v_call: TRBV4-1; j_call: TRBJ1-4; clone_size: few; cdr3_aa: CASSKRAGQIATNEKLFF; cdr3_nt: TGCGCCAGCAGCAAAAGGGCGGGACAGATTGCAACTAATGAAAAACTGTTTTTT
d_call: NA; v_call: TRBV7-3; j_call: TRBJ2-2; clone_size: NA; cdr3_aa: CASSRGTTGELFF; cdr3_nt: TGTGCCAGCAGCAGGGGGACTACCGGGGAGCTGTTTTTT
d_call: TRBD2; v_call: TRBV2; j_call: TRBJ2-5; clone_size: NA; cdr3_aa: CASSPGTSGRGETQYF; cdr3_nt: TGTGCCAGCAGTCCCGGGACTAGCGGGAGGGGAGAGACCCAGTACTTC
d_call: NA; v_call: TRBV2; j_call: TRBJ2-7; clone_size: NA; cdr3_aa: CASSEGPAGSDEQYF; cdr3_nt: TGTGCCAGCAGTGAAGGGCCTGCAGGGAGCGACGAGCAGTACTTC
d_call: NA; v_call: TRBV27; j_call: TRBJ1-2; clone_size: NA; cdr3_aa: CASSPGPWGYTF; cdr3_nt: TGTGCCAGCAGTCCGGGGCCATGGGGCTACACCTTC
d_call: NA; v_call: TRBV5-6; j_call: TRBJ1-1; clone_size: NA; cdr3_aa: CASSLLAEAFF; cdr3_nt: TGTGCCAGCAGCTTGTTAGCTGAAGCTTTCTTT
d_call: TRBD2; v_call: TRBV9; j_call: TRBJ2-4; clone_size: NA; cdr3_aa: CASSPGTSGNIQYF; cdr3_nt: TGTGCCAGCAGCCCCGGGACTAGCGGAAACATTCAGTACTTC
d_call: TRBD1; v_call: TRBV5-4; j_call: TRBJ2-7; clone_size: NA; cdr3_aa: CASSRQGYEQYF; cdr3_nt: TGTGCCAGCAGTCGACAGGGTTACGAGCAGTACTTC
d_call: NA; v_call: TRBV7-2; j_call: TRBJ2-1; clone_size: NA; cdr3_aa: CASSALRQEPFF; cdr3_nt: TGTGCCAGCAGCGCTCTTAGGCAGGAACCGTTCTTC
d_call: NA; v_call: TRBV5-1; j_call: TRBJ2-2; clone_size: NA; cdr3_aa: CASSLSTSNTGELFF; cdr3_nt: TGCGCCAGCAGCTTAAGCACTTCCAACACCGGGGAGCTGTTTTTT
d_call: NA; v_call: TRBV27; j_call: TRBJ2-5; clone_size: NA; cdr3_aa: CASRGWGESGLSVTQYF; cdr3_nt: TGTGCCAGCAGGGGGTGGGGGGAAAGCGGGTTATCAGTGACCCAGTACTTC
d_call: NA; v_call: TRBV19; j_call: TRBJ1-3; clone_size: few; cdr3_aa: CATEGQNTIYF; cdr3_nt: TGTGCCACAGAGGGCCAAAACACCATATATTTT
d_call: TRBD1; v_call: TRBV28; j_call: TRBJ1-4; clone_size: NA; cdr3_aa: CASSPTGTGYGELFF; cdr3_nt: TGTGCCAGCAGCCCAACCGGGACAGGATATGGGGAACTGTTTTTT
d_call: TRBD1; v_call: TRBV5-4; j_call: TRBJ1-1; clone_size: NA; cdr3_aa: CASSEQTGPNTEAFF; cdr3_nt: TGTGCCAGCAGCGAACAGACAGGGCCGAACACTGAAGCTTTCTTT
d_call: NA; v_call: TRBV18; j_call: TRBJ1-5; clone_size: few; cdr3_aa: CASSPKPENQPQHF; cdr3_nt: TGTGCCAGCTCACCGAAACCAGAGAATCAGCCCCAGCATTTT
d_call: NA; v_call: TRBV18; j_call: TRBJ2-2; clone_size: NA; cdr3_aa: CASSPPTGEDGELFF; cdr3_nt: TGTGCCAGCTCACCACCAACAGGGGAGGACGGGGAGCTGTTTTTT
d_call: TRBD1; v_call: TRBV19; j_call: TRBJ1-1; clone_size: NA; cdr3_aa: CATRTGAGNTEAFF; cdr3_nt: TGTGCCACTAGGACAGGGGCAGGGAACACTGAAGCTTTCTTT
d_call: TRBD2; v_call: TRBV5-1; j_call: TRBJ2-2; clone_size: NA; cdr3_aa: CASSEGLAGPGELFF; cdr3_nt: TGCGCCAGCAGCGAGGGACTAGCGGGCCCCGGGGAGCTGTTTTTT
d_call: TRBD1; v_call: TRBV10-3; j_call: TRBJ2-7; clone_size: NA; cdr3_aa: CAITPGQLSYEQYF; cdr3_nt: TGTGCCATCACCCCGGGACAGCTTTCCTACGAGCAGTACTTC
d_call: NA; v_call: TRBV19; j_call: TRBJ2-7; clone_size: NA; cdr3_aa: CASSGTGSSYEQYF; cdr3_nt: TGTGCCAGTAGTGGCACAGGTTCCTCCTACGAGCAGTACTTC
d_call: NA; v_call: TRBV6-1; j_call: TRBJ2-2; clone_size: NA; cdr3_aa: CASSSGQNTGELFF; cdr3_nt: TGTGCCAGCAGCTCGGGACAGAACACCGGGGAGCTGTTTTTT
d_call: TRBD1; v_call: TRBV5-6; j_call: TRBJ2-3; clone_size: NA; cdr3_aa: CASSLDRGSTDTQYF; cdr3_nt: TGTGCCAGCAGCTTGGACAGGGGTAGCACAGATACGCAGTATTTT
d_call: TRBD1; v_call: TRBV7-9; j_call: TRBJ2-7; clone_size: NA; cdr3_aa: CASSPAGGYGEQYF; cdr3_nt: TGTGCCAGCAGCCCCGCAGGGGGCTATGGGGAGCAGTACTTC
d_call: TRBD1; v_call: TRBV9; j_call: TRBJ2-5; clone_size: NA; cdr3_aa: CASSTTGGETQYF; cdr3_nt: TGTGCCAGCAGCACGACAGGGGGCGAGACCCAGTACTTC
d_call: NA; v_call: TRBV2; j_call: TRBJ2-7; clone_size: NA; cdr3_aa: CASSADSGYEQYF; cdr3_nt: TGTGCCAGCAGTGCGGACAGCGGCTACGAGCAGTACTTC
d_call: TRBD2; v_call: TRBV6-5; j_call: TRBJ2-7; clone_size: NA; cdr3_aa: CASSYFGRENEQYF; cdr3_nt: TGTGCCAGCAGTTACTTCGGGAGGGAAAACGAGCAGTACTTC
d_call: NA; v_call: TRBV27; j_call: TRBJ2-7; clone_size: NA; cdr3_aa: CASSLSGSGRYEQYF; cdr3_nt: TGTGCCAGCAGTTTATCTGGGAGCGGGCGATACGAGCAGTACTTC
d_call: NA; v_call: TRBV27; j_call: TRBJ2-2; clone_size: NA; cdr3_aa: CASSLYDRSNTGELFF; cdr3_nt: TGTGCCAGCAGTTTATACGACAGATCGAACACCGGGGAGCTGTTTTTT
d_call: TRBD2; v_call: TRBV10-2; j_call: TRBJ2-5; clone_size: once; cdr3_aa: CASSSRAGLGETQYF; cdr3_nt: TGCGCCAGCAGTTCTCGAGCGGGGTTGGGAGAGACCCAGTACTTC
d_call: NA; v_call: TRBV7-6; j_call: TRBJ2-5; clone_size: NA; cdr3_aa: CASSFYRWETQYF; cdr3_nt: TGTGCCAGCAGCTTCTACAGGTGGGAGACCCAGTACTTC
d_call: NA; v_call: TRBV6-5; j_call: TRBJ1-4; clone_size: NA; cdr3_aa: CASSYGGGLSEKLFF; cdr3_nt: TGTGCCAGCAGTTACGGGGGGGGGCTCAGTGAAAAACTGTTTTTT
d_call: NA; v_call: TRBV6-5; j_call: TRBJ1-2; clone_size: once; cdr3_aa: CASSYSGAANYGYTF; cdr3_nt: TGTGCCAGCAGTTATTCGGGGGCAGCTAACTATGGCTACACCTTC
d_call: TRBD2; v_call: TRBV5-4; j_call: TRBJ2-3; clone_size: NA; cdr3_aa: CASSLAGRETSTDTQYF; cdr3_nt: TGTGCCAGCAGCTTGGCGGGGCGGGAGACGAGCACAGATACGCAGTATTTT
d_call: TRBD2; v_call: TRBV6-5; j_call: TRBJ2-7; clone_size: once; cdr3_aa: CASSYSGTRLYEQYF; cdr3_nt: TGTGCCAGCAGTTACTCAGGGACTAGATTGTACGAGCAGTACTTC
d_call: TRBD1; v_call: TRBV2; j_call: TRBJ1-4; clone_size: NA; cdr3_aa: CASRITGQTNEKLFF; cdr3_nt: TGTGCCAGCAGGATTACGGGACAGACTAATGAAAAACTGTTTTTT
d_call: TRBD1; v_call: TRBV7-9; j_call: TRBJ2-3; clone_size: NA; cdr3_aa: CASSLPTGASTDTQYF; cdr3_nt: TGTGCCAGCAGCCTTCCCACAGGGGCGAGCACAGATACGCAGTATTTT
d_call: NA; v_call: TRBV27; j_call: TRBJ1-5; clone_size: NA; cdr3_aa: CASSKRGSNQPQHF; cdr3_nt: TGTGCCAGCAGTAAAAGGGGTAGCAATCAGCCCCAGCATTTT
d_call: NA; v_call: TRBV7-9; j_call: TRBJ2-5; clone_size: once; cdr3_aa: CASSPGTQETQYF; cdr3_nt: TGTGCCAGCAGCCCCGGCACTCAAGAGACCCAGTACTTC
d_call: NA; v_call: TRBV18; j_call: TRBJ1-4; clone_size: NA; cdr3_aa: CASSPPGRTPNEKLFF; cdr3_nt: TGTGCCAGCTCACCACCGGGGAGGACTCCTAATGAAAAACTGTTTTTT
d_call: TRBD1; v_call: TRBV5-4; j_call: TRBJ1-4; clone_size: NA; cdr3_aa: CASSLGTGGRSNEKLFF; cdr3_nt: TGTGCCAGCAGCTTAGGGACAGGGGGGAGGTCTAATGAAAAACTGTTTTTT
d_call: TRBD2; v_call: TRBV10-1; j_call: TRBJ2-3; clone_size: NA; cdr3_aa: CASSEGSGRSDTQYF; cdr3_nt: TGCGCCAGCAGTGAAGGTAGCGGGAGGTCAGATACGCAGTATTTT
d_call: NA; v_call: TRBV30; j_call: TRBJ2-7; clone_size: NA; cdr3_aa: CAWSVSPYEQYF; cdr3_nt: TGTGCCTGGAGTGTATCTCCCTACGAGCAGTACTTC
d_call: TRBD1; v_call: TRBV28; j_call: TRBJ1-2; clone_size: NA; cdr3_aa: CASSRGQGNYGYTF; cdr3_nt: TGTGCCAGCAGTCGCGGACAGGGCAACTATGGCTACACCTTC
d_call: TRBD2; v_call: TRBV18; j_call: TRBJ2-7; clone_size: NA; cdr3_aa: CASSPTSGRSYEQYF; cdr3_nt: TGTGCCAGCTCACCAACTAGCGGCCGTTCCTACGAGCAGTACTTC